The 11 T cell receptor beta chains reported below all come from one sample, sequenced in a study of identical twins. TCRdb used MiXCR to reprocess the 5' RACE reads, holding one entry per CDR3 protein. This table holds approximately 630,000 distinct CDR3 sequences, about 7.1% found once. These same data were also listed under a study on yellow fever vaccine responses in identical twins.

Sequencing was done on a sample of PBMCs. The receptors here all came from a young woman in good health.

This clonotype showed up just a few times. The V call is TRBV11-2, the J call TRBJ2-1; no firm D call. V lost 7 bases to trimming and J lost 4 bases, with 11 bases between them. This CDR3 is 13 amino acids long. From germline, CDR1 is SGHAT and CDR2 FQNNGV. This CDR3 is CASKAWVYNEQFF. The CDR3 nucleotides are TGTGCCAGCAAAGCTTGGGTTTACAATGAGCAGTTCTTC. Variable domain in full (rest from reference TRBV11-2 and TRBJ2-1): EAGVAQSPRYKIIEKRQSVAFWCNPISGHATLYWYQQILGQGPKLLIQFQNNGVVDDSQLPKDRFSAERLKGVDSTLKIQPAKLEDSAVYLCASKAWVYNEQFFGPGTRLTVL.

The CDR3 DNA follows: TGTGCCAGCAGCCGTATCGGGGAGCTGTTTTTT. Its translation is CASSRIGELFF. The rearrangement uses TRBV14 and TRBJ2-2; D unresolved. Germline V gene lookup returns CDR1 SGHDN and CDR2 FVKESK. The CDR3 has 11 amino acids. Trimming took off 4 bases at V and 7 bases at J, with 4 bases between the two ends.

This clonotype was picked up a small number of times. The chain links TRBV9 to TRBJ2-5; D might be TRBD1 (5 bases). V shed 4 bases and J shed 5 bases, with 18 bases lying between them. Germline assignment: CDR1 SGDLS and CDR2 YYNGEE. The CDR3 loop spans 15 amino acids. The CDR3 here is CASSPLSLGLETQYF. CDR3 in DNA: TGTGCCAGCAGCCCACTTTCACTGGGGCTGGAGACCCAGTACTTC. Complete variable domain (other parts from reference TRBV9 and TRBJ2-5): DSGVTQTPKHLITATGQRVTLRCSPRSGDLSVYWYQQSLDQGLQFLIQYYNGEERAKGNILERFSAQQFPDLHSELNLSSLELGDSALYFCASSPLSLGLETQYFGPGTRLLVL.

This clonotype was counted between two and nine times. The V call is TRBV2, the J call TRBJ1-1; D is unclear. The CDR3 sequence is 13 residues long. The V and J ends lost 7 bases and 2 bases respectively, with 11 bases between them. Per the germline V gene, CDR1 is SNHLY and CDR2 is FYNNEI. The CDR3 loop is CASNRGYNTEAFF. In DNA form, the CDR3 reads TGTGCCAGCAATCGCGGGTATAACACTGAAGCTTTCTTT.

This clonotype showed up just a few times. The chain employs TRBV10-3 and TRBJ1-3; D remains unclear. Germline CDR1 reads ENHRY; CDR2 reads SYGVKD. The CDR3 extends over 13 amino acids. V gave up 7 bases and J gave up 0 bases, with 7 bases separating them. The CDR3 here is CAITGISGNTIYF. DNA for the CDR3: TGTGCCATCACGGGAATCTCTGGAAACACCATATATTTT.

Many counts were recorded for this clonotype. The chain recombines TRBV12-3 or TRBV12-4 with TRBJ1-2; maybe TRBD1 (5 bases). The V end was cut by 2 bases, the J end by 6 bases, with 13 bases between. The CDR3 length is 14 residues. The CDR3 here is CASSLLWGSHGYTF. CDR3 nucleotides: TGTGCCAGCAGTTTATTGTGGGGCAGCCATGGCTACACCTTC.

CDR3 region: CSASGRGGDQYF. The CDR3 DNA reads as TGCAGTGCTAGCGGCAGGGGAGGAGACCAGTACTTC. The chain uses TRBV20-1 and TRBJ2-5; D tentatively fits TRBD1 or TRBD2 (6 bases each). This CDR3 comprises 12 residues. In germline, CDR1 is DFQATT, CDR2 SNEGSKA (reference sequence). Trimming cost V 3 bases and J 10 bases, with 15 bases left between them.

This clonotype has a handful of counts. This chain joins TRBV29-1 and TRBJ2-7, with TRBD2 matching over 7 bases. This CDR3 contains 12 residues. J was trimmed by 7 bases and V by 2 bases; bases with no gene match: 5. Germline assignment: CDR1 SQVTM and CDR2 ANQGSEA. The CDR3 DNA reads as TGCAGCGTTGAAACGGGAGGTAAAGAGCAGTACTTC. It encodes CSVETGGKEQYF.

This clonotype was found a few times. The CDR3 DNA sequence: TGTGCCAGCAGTCGCGGACAGGCCTCCTATGGCTACACCTTC. Residues: CASSRGQASYGYTF. V and J are TRBV12-3 or TRBV12-4 and TRBJ1-2; 7 nucleotides agree with TRBD1. V was clipped by 5 bases and J by 4 bases; unmatched bases: 7. The CDR3 is 14 residues long.

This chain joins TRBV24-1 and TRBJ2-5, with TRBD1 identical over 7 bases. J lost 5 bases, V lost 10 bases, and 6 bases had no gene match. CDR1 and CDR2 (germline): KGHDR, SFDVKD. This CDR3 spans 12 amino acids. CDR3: CATTGVEETQYF. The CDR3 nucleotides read TGTGCCACTACAGGGGTGGAGGAGACCCAGTACTTC.

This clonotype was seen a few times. The CDR3 DNA sequence: TGTGCCAGCAGCTTAGCAGGGGGTCAAGAAAATCAGCCCCAGCATTTT. Its protein product is CASSLAGGQENQPQHF. The chain is built from TRBV7-8 and TRBJ1-5; D might be TRBD1 (6 bases). There are 16 residues in the CDR3. The V gene's germline CDR1 is SGHVS and CDR2 FQNEAQ. V gave up 0 bases and J gave up 4 bases, with 13 bases separating them.